This TCR beta chain is from a study of early T cells in non-severe SARS-CoV-2 infection. Study information: Sequencing used unsorted whole-blood bulk RNA, so chains lack pairing.

A few counts support this clonotype. Its specificity is not known. Attached unique molecular identifiers marked individual cDNA molecules. TCRdb reprocessed the 5' RACE reads via MiXCR and lists one record per CDR3 protein. The repertoire consists of 100,000 to 120,000 distinct CDR3 sequences, with around 12% occurring once and the leading ten covering 3.8%. Points from the study as a whole: Matching results from VDJdb favored anti-spike CD8 responses, leaving private and CD4 specificities undetected.

V trimming: 5 bases; J trimming: 4 bases; junction bases outside the gene matches: 5. The CDR3 sequence is 14 residues long. The chain links TRBV12-3 or TRBV12-4 to TRBJ2-3; 8 bases align to TRBD2. This receptor was obtained from an adult who was a healthcare worker with PCR-confirmed SARS-CoV-2 infection or an uninfected control (not recorded which). The sequences come from whole blood, collected at baseline. The CDR3 bases are TGTGCCAGCAGTCCCCTAGCGGGTGCAGATACGCAGTATTTT. Residues: CASSPLAGADTQYF.